Listed below are T cell receptor beta chains from one sample, sequenced in a study of T cells in Graves' hyperthyroidism and ophthalmopathy. Using its own MiXCR run on the multiplex PCR reads, TCRdb lists one record per CDR3 protein. The sample has about half a million distinct CDR3 sequences, approximately 23% seen once. The sequencing input was blood. All receptors derive from a woman between 65 and 79 years old with Graves' ophthalmopathy. CDR3s include the opening cysteine and the closing phenylalanine or tryptophan. D genes are given only for firm matches. Size tells how often a clone was seen (once, few, many) or the class of an expanded clone, and some rows leave it out.

NA,TRBJ1-3,NA,14,TRBV6-1,TGTGCCAGCACAGGGGTTTTCTCTGGAAACACCATATATTTT,CASTGVFSGNTIYF
few,TRBJ1-5,TRBD1,15,TRBV6-1,TGTGCCAGCAGTGAATGGACAGGGGGGAATCAGCCCCAGCATTTT,CASSEWTGGNQPQHF
many,TRBJ1-1,NA,15,TRBV20-1,TGCAGTGCTAGAGATCTCCAGGGGCATGGCACTGAAGCTTTCTTT,CSARDLQGHGTEAFF
NA,TRBJ2-3,TRBD2,17,TRBV5-1,TGCGCCAGCAGCTTCCGACTAGCGGGAGGAGGTGGGGACACGCAGTATTTT,CASSFRLAGGGGDTQYF
NA,TRBJ2-3,TRBD2,13,TRBV20-1,TGCAGTGCCCCGGCTAGCGGGGGAGATACGCAGTATTTT,CSAPASGGDTQYF
NA,TRBJ1-2,NA,12,TRBV9,TGTGCCAGCACCAGGGTACTCGATGGCTACACCTTC,CASTRVLDGYTF
NA,TRBJ2-2,TRBD2,16,TRBV5-4,TGTGCCAGCAGCTTGAGGGCGGGAGGTCACACCGGGGAGCTGTTTTTT,CASSLRAGGHTGELFF
NA,TRBJ2-7,TRBD2,13,TRBV30,TGTGCCTGGAGTGGGACTAGCGGATACGAGCAGTACTTC,CAWSGTSGYEQYF
few,TRBJ1-4,NA,13,TRBV11-2,TGTGCCAGCAGCTTAGAGGTCAGCGAAAAACTGTTTTTT,CASSLEVSEKLFF
many,TRBJ2-3,NA,15,TRBV28,TGTGCCAGCACCACGACAGCGAAGTCTGGGAATACGCAGTATTTT,CASTTTAKSGNTQYF
NA,TRBJ1-2,NA,13,TRBV9,TGTGCCAGCAGCAAGGGAGGTTCCTATGGCTACACCTTC,CASSKGGSYGYTF
many,TRBJ1-2,NA,12,TRBV12-3/TRBV12-4,TGTGCCAGCAGTTCCCAGGCTGGGGGCTACACCTTC,CASSSQAGGYTF
many,TRBJ1-1,NA,14,TRBV29-1,TGCAGCGTTGACCGGGGTGGGGAAGGCACTGAAGCTTTCTTT,CSVDRGGEGTEAFF
NA,TRBJ2-7,NA,12,TRBV7-9,TGTGCCAGCAGCCATGGACTGATCGAGCAGTACTTC,CASSHGLIEQYF
few,TRBJ2-2,NA,16,TRBV27,TGTGCCAGCAGTTTTCCCGGGGGCAAGAACACCGGGGAGCTGTTTTTT,CASSFPGGKNTGELFF
NA,TRBJ1-6,NA,15,TRBV27,TGTGCCAGCAGTTTGGAAGGGGGCTATAATTCACCCCTCCACTTT,CASSLEGGYNSPLHF
many,TRBJ2-3,TRBD2,15,TRBV12-3/TRBV12-4,TGTGCCAGCAGCTACTCCCCGCGGGAGACTGATACGCAGTATTTT,CASSYSPRETDTQYF
NA,TRBJ1-2,TRBD1,15,TRBV6-1,TGTGCCAGCAGTTATCTGGGACAGCTCGACTATGGCTACACCTTC,CASSYLGQLDYGYTF
NA,TRBJ2-7,NA,12,TRBV12-3/TRBV12-4,TGTGCCAGCAGTTTTTGGGTTTACGAGCAGTACTTC,CASSFWVYEQYF
NA,TRBJ1-2,NA,12,TRBV28,TGTGAGGCAGGGCTTCCCTCGGGGGGCTACACCTTC,CEAGLPSGGYTF
NA,TRBJ2-7,NA,15,TRBV19,TGTGCCAGTAGCCGCACCGGACAGAGTAGCTACGAGCAGTACTTC,CASSRTGQSSYEQYF
NA,TRBJ1-3,NA,16,TRBV5-1,TGCGCCAGCAGCCTACGGGAATGGGCCTTTGGAAACACCATATATTTT,CASSLREWAFGNTIYF
NA,TRBJ2-7,TRBD2,12,TRBV24-1,TGTGCCACCAGTCCTAGCGGCTACGAGCAGTACTTC,CATSPSGYEQYF
many,TRBJ2-2,NA,14,TRBV6-1,TGTGCCAGCAAACGCAGGGGGAACACCGGGGAGCTGTTTTTT,CASKRRGNTGELFF
few,TRBJ1-5,TRBD1,14,TRBV5-1,TGCGCCAGCAGCTTGTCCTCAGGGGGTCAGCCCCAGCATTTT,CASSLSSGGQPQHF
few,TRBJ2-5,TRBD1,12,TRBV3-1,TGTGCCAGCAGCCAACGACAGGGGGGACGGTACTTC,CASSQRQGGRYF
NA,TRBJ2-2,NA,12,TRBV19,TGTGCCAGTAGTATCCTTCCCGGGGAGCTGTTTTTT,CASSILPGELFF
NA,TRBJ2-2,TRBD2,18,TRBV9,TGTGCCAGCAGCGTTGGGACTAGCGGAAACTCGAACACCGGGGAGCTGTTTTTT,CASSVGTSGNSNTGELFF
NA,TRBJ1-1,NA,14,TRBV20-1,TGCAGTGCTAGAGTCCCCCCAAGAGGCACTGAAGCTTTCTTT,CSARVPPRGTEAFF
NA,TRBJ2-3,TRBD2,19,TRBV3-1,TGTGCCAGCAGCCAAGATTATGGGGGACTAGCGGAATACACAGATACGCAGTATTTT,CASSQDYGGLAEYTDTQYF
few,TRBJ2-3,TRBD1,18,TRBV29-1,TGCAGCGTTGAAGATAGGGGGTCCCTACAGGGGGGCACAGATACGCAGTATTTT,CSVEDRGSLQGGTDTQYF
many,TRBJ2-3,NA,13,TRBV11-2,TGTGCCAGCAGCCCATTTAGCACAGATACGCAGTATTTT,CASSPFSTDTQYF
NA,TRBJ2-1,NA,14,TRBV3-2,TGTGCCAGCAGCCATAGTGGACAGTACAATGAGCAGTTCTTC,CASSHSGQYNEQFF
few,TRBJ2-3,NA,16,TRBV5-1,TGCGCCAGCAGCTTGGCGGGTGCAGGATGGGCGGATACGCAGTATTTT,CASSLAGAGWADTQYF
few,TRBJ2-3,NA,17,TRBV20-1,TGCAGTGCTAGAGAGCGGGAATGGGATCCCTTCTCAGATACGCAGTATTTT,CSAREREWDPFSDTQYF
many,TRBJ2-5,NA,14,TRBV7-2,TGTGCCAGCAGCTTAGATCCGGCAAAAGAGACCCAGTACTTC,CASSLDPAKETQYF
NA,TRBJ2-5,NA,14,TRBV10-1,TGCGCCAGCAGTGAACGTGGACGGCAAGAGACCCAGTACTTC,CASSERGRQETQYF
few,TRBJ2-7,NA,14,TRBV25-1,TGTGCCAGCAGTGCCCGACACGGGTCCTACGAGCAGTACTTC,CASSARHGSYEQYF
NA,TRBJ2-5,TRBD2,14,TRBV24-1,TGTGCCACCAGTTCTGGAGGGAGGGGAGAGACCCAGTACTTC,CATSSGGRGETQYF
few,TRBJ2-1,NA,14,TRBV12-3/TRBV12-4,TGTGCCAGCAGGACTAGTACCTCCTACAATGAGCAGTTCTTC,CASRTSTSYNEQFF
few,TRBJ2-1,TRBD2,14,TRBV30,TGTGCCTGGGTGTACGGGGGGGGGTACAATGAGCAGTTCTTC,CAWVYGGGYNEQFF
few,TRBJ2-1,TRBD2,17,TRBV6-1,TGTGCCAGCACCGGGGTTTGGCTAGCGGGAGTCAGCGGTGAGCAGTTCTTC,CASTGVWLAGVSGEQFF
NA,TRBJ1-2,TRBD1,17,TRBV2,TGTGCCAGCAGTGAAAGGGGACAGAGTGTTTCTAACTATGGCTACACCTTC,CASSERGQSVSNYGYTF
many,TRBJ2-2,NA,14,TRBV28,TGTGCCAGCAGTTTACGTCAGAACACCGGGGAGCTGTTTTTT,CASSLRQNTGELFF
NA,TRBJ1-2,NA,16,TRBV10-2,TGCGCCAGCAGTGAAATAGGGGTGGCTCCTAACTATGGCTACACCTTC,CASSEIGVAPNYGYTF
NA,TRBJ2-2,TRBD1,17,TRBV10-3,TGTGCCATCAGTCGAACCCCGGGACAGGGTACCGCCGGGGAGCTGTTTTTT,CAISRTPGQGTAGELFF
once,TRBJ2-4,TRBD2,13,TRBV7-9,TGTGCCAGCAGCTGGGGAGGGAACGGCATTCAGTACTTC,CASSWGGNGIQYF
NA,TRBJ2-3,NA,15,TRBV9,TGTGCCAGCAGCGGAGGAGGGGGCAGGGGAGATACGCAGTATTTT,CASSGGGGRGDTQYF
NA,TRBJ1-5,TRBD1,19,TRBV6-5,TGTGCCAGCAGTTACCTCGGGACAGGAAAAAGTTTAGGCAATCAGCCCCAGCATTTT,CASSYLGTGKSLGNQPQHF
NA,TRBJ2-3,NA,19,TRBV28,TGTGCCAGCAGTTTTATGGGGCGCCTAGCGACAAGAAGCACAGATACGCAGTATTTT,CASSFMGRLATRSTDTQYF
few,TRBJ2-2,TRBD2,16,TRBV6-1,TGTGCCAGTATAGCGGGAGCGGAGGTTGGTACCGGGGAGCTGTTTTTT,CASIAGAEVGTGELFF
many,TRBJ2-3,NA,15,TRBV27,TGTGCCAGCAGCCCCGTGGGGGCGATCACAGATACGCAGTATTTT,CASSPVGAITDTQYF